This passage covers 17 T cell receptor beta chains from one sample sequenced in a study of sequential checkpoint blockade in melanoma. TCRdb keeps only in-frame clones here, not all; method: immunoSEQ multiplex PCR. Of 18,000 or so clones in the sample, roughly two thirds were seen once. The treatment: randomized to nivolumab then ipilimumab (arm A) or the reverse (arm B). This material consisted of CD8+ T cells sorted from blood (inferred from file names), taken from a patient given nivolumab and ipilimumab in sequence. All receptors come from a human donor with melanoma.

The DNA of the CDR3 is TGTGCCAGCAGTTTATCCCGGACAGGGGGCACCTATGGCTACACCTTC. Protein product: CASSLSRTGGTYGYTF. The V gene is TRBV28, the J gene TRBJ1-2; 11 bases are a match to TRBD1. The CDR3 sequence is 16 residues long. CDR1 and CDR2 from the germline V gene are MDHEN and SYDVKM. Germline trimming cut 1 base from V and 4 bases from J; bases unmatched to any gene: 5.

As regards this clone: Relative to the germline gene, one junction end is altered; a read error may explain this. The CDR3 nucleotides read TGTGCCAGCTCACACGCGACTAGCGGGGCCTACTATGAGCAGTTCTTC. It specifies CASSHATSGAYYEQFF. The rearrangement joins TRBV18 to TRBJ2-1; 11 bases agree with TRBD2. The V gene's germline CDR1 is KGHSH and CDR2 LQKENI. The CDR3 is made up of 16 amino acids. The whole variable domain, filled in from reference TRBV18 and TRBJ2-1, reads NAGVMQNPRHLVRRRGQEARLRCSPMKGHSHVYWYRQLPEEGLKFMVYLQKENIIDESGMPKERFSAEFPKEGPSILRIQQVVRGDSAAYFCASSHATSGAYYEQFFGPGTRLTVL.

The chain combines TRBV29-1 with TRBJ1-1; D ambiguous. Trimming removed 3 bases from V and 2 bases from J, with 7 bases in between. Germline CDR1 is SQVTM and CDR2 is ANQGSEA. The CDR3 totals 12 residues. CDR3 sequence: CSVDGGNTEAFF. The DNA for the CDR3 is TGCAGCGTTGACGGCGGCAACACTGAAGCTTTCTTT.

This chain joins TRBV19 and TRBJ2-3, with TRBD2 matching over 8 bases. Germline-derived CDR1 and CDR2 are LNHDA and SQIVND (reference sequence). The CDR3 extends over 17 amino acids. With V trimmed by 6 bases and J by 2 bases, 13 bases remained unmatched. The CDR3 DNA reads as TGTGCCAGTAGAACCCCGGGACTAGGGGCTTCCACAGATACGCAGTATTTT. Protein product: CASRTPGLGASTDTQYF. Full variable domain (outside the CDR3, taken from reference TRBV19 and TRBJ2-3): DGGITQSPKYLFRKEGQNVTLSCEQNLNHDAMYWYRQDPGQGLRLIYYSQIVNDFQKGDIAEGYSVSREKKESFPLTVTSAQKNPTAFYLCASRTPGLGASTDTQYFGPGTRLTVL.

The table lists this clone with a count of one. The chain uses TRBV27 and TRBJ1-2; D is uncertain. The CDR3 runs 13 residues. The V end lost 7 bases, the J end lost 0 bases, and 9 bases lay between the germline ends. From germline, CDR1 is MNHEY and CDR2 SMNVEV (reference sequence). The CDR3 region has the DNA TGTGCCAGCACAGCCGGGTCTAACTATGGCTACACCTTC. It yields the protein CASTAGSNYGYTF.

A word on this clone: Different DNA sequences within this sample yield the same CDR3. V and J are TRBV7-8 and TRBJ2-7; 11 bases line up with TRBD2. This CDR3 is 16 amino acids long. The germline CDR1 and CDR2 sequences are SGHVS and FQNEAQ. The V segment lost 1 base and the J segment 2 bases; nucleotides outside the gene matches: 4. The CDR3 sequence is CASSLGTSGPAYEQYF. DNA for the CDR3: TGTGCCAGCAGCTTAGGGACTAGCGGGCCAGCCTACGAGCAGTACTTC.

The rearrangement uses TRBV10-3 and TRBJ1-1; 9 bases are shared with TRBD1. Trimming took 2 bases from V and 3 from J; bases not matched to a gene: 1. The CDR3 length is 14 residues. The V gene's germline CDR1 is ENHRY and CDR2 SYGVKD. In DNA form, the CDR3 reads TGTGCCATCAGTGAGAGACAGGGGGACACTGAAGCTTTCTTT. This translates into CAISERQGDTEAFF.

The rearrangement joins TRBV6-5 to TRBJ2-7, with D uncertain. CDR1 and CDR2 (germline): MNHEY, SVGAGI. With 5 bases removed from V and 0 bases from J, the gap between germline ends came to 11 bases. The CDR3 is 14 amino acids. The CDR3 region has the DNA TGTGCCAGCAGTCCCCTTCAGTTCTCCTACGAGCAGTACTTC. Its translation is CASSPLQFSYEQYF.

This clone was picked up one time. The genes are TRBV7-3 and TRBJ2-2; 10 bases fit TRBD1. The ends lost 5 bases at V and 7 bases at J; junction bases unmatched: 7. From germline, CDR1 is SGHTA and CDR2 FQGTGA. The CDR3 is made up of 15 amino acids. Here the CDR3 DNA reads TGTGCCAGCAGCGTGACAGGGGGCGCCGGCGGGGAGCTGTTTTTT. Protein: CASSVTGGAGGELFF.

The CDR3 protein is CATSRDRANTEAFF. The DNA of the CDR3 is TGTGCCACCAGCCGTGACAGGGCGAACACTGAAGCTTTCTTT. The chain joins TRBV15 to TRBJ1-1; 7 bases map to TRBD1. Germline V gene sequence: CDR1 LNHNV, CDR2 YYDKDF (reference sequence). Trimming cost V 5 bases and J 1 base; bases outside gene matches: 4. The CDR3 totals 14 residues.

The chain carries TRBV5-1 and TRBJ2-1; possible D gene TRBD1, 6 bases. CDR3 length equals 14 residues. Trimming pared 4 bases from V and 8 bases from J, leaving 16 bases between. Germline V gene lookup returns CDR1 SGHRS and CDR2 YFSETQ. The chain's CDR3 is CASSPQQGSDEQFF. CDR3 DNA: TGCGCCAGCAGCCCACAACAGGGAAGCGATGAGCAGTTCTTC.

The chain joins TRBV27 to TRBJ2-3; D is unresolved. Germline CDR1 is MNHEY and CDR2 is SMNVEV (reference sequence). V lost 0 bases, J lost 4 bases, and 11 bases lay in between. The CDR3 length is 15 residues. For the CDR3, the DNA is TGTGCCAGCAGTTTATCCCAGGCCCCAGCAGATACGCAGTATTTT. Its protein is CASSLSQAPADTQYF.

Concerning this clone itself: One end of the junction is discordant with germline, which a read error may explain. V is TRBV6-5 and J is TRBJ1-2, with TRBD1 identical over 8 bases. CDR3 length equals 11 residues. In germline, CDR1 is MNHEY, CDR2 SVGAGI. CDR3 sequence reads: CAISGQGGYTF. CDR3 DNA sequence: TGTGCCATCAGTGGACAGGGTGGCTACACCTTC.

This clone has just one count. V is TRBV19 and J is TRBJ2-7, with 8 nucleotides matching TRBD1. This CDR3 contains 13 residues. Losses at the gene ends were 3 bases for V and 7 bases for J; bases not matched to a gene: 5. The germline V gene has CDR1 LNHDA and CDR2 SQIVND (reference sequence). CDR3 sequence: CASSIRTGREQYF. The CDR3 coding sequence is TGTGCCAGTAGTATCAGGACAGGGCGGGAGCAGTACTTC.

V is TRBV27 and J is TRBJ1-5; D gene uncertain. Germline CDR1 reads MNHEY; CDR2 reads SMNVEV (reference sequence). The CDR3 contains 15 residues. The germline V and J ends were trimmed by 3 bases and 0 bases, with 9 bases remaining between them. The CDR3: CASSLASYSNQPQHF. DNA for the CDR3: TGTGCCAGCAGTTTGGCCAGTTATAGCAATCAGCCCCAGCATTTT.

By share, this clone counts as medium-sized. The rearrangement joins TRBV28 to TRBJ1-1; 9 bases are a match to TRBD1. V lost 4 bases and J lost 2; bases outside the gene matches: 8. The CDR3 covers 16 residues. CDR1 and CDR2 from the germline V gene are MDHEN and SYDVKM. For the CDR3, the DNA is TGTGCCAGCAGTTCGGTGGACAGGGGATTTAACACTGAAGCTTTCTTT. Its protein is CASSSVDRGFNTEAFF.

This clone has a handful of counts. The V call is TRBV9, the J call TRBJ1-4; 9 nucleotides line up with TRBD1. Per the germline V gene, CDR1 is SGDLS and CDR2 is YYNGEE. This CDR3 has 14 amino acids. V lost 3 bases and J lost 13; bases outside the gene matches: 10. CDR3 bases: TGTGCCAGCAGCGCCGGGACAGGGAAAGAAGGACTGTTTTTT. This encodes CASSAGTGKEGLFF.